This TCR beta chain was captured by sequencing in a study of blood T cell repertoires in COVID-19. This clone occurred once. V was trimmed by 1 base and J by 7 bases, leaving 8 bases between them. Germline V gives CDR1 ENHRY, CDR2 SYGVKD. The CDR3 consists of 12 residues. Repertoires were generated with immunoSEQ multiplex PCR, while TCRdb's copy carries only in-frame clones and drops some. The sample has fewer than 400,000 clones, more than 85% seen once. The TCR comes from a woman younger than 45 who had recovered from COVID-19. Sequencing was carried out using PBMCs or T cells enriched from blood (not recorded which). The chain links TRBV10-3 to TRBJ2-7, with no clear D. The CDR3 loop reads CAISELRKEQYF. The DNA of the CDR3 is TGTGCCATCAGTGAGTTGAGAAAGGAGCAGTACTTC.